This T cell receptor (beta chain) comes out of a study of T cell responses to AZD1222 COVID-19 vaccine. Broader study findings: Nearly half of unique spike-specific TCRs reportedly avoided B.1.351 and B.1.1.7 mutated regions. White British people made up most donors, females outnumbered males, and clonal diversity was possibly underestimated.

The CDR3 is 13 residues long. V dropped 4 bases and J dropped 6; count of bases not matched to a gene: 3. From germline, CDR1 is LNHDA and CDR2 SQIVND (reference sequence). The repertoire was sequenced with immunoSEQ multiplex PCR; TCRdb's copy has only in-frame clones and lacks some. The sample contains tens of thousands of clones, 80% to 95% of which appear only once. Concerning this clone: Its target is unknown.

The sequence was collected from an adult who received the AZD1222 COVID-19 vaccine. Sequencing was performed on peripheral blood, taken 28 days after the second AZD1222 dose. V gene TRBV19 combines with J gene TRBJ2-7, with 10 nucleotides matching TRBD2. DNA for the CDR3: TGTGCCAGTAGTACCCGACTAGCGGGCGAGCAGTACTTC. This translates into CASSTRLAGEQYF.